This TCR beta chain was sequenced in a study of shared T cell receptors in the human thymus. Method: immunoSEQ multiplex PCR; TCRdb's copy keeps in-frame clones and lacks some. The table has about 380,000 clones, approximately 95% seen once. This CDR3 spans 12 amino acids. The germline gives CDR1 MNHEY, CDR2 SMNVEV (reference sequence). V lost 5 bases and J 6 bases, leaving 9 bases between the germline ends. Sequenced sample: thymocytes. The V gene is TRBV27, the J gene TRBJ2-3; D unclear. This TCR came from a human donor. The CDR3 is CASSDLLDTQYF. The CDR3 nucleotides read TGTGCCAGCAGTGACCTTTTGGATACGCAGTATTTT.